These 23 T cell receptor beta chains share one sample of origin, sequenced in a study of Ad26.COV2.S vaccination and SARS-CoV-2 variants. Sequencing used immunoSEQ multiplex PCR; TCRdb keeps in-frame clones, though not all of them. The sample has a few hundred thousand clones, around 82% seen once; the top ten hold about 7.4%. The treatment here: around 19 received Ad26.COV2.S at low or high dose, single or two shots; 5 received placebo; per-sample allocation not given. Collection of the samples took place on day 63 after the first injection of vaccine or placebo. The sample in question was peripheral blood, obtained in a trial of Ad26.COV2.S vaccine versus placebo. The receptors shown here come from a person aged 18-60 years who received the Ad26.COV2.S COVID-19 vaccine or a placebo.

V and J are TRBV4-3 and TRBJ1-1; D perhaps matches TRBD1 (5 bases). CDR1 is LGHNA and CDR2 is YSLEER in the germline V gene. This CDR3 has 15 amino acids. V dropped 4 bases and J dropped 5 bases, with 17 bases sitting between them. The CDR3 sequence: CASSPLTGAGTEAFF. The CDR3 nucleotides read TGCGCCAGCAGCCCTCTTACCGGGGCGGGAACTGAAGCTTTCTTT.

The rearrangement joins TRBV7-8 to TRBJ1-6; tentatively, D is TRBD1 (6 bases). This CDR3 is 18 amino acids long. Germline V gene lookup returns CDR1 SGHVS and CDR2 FQNEAQ. V was shortened by 5 bases and J by 0 bases, with 17 bases between the two germline ends. CDR3 DNA: TGTGCCAGCAGCCCGGTAGGGGGATCTAGCTCCTATAATTCACCCCTCCACTTT. Translated: CASSPVGGSSSYNSPLHF.

This chain uses TRBV29-1 with TRBJ1-3, with a possible D match to TRBD1 (6 bases). Trimming shortened V by 6 bases and J by 5 bases, and 20 bases separated the two germline ends. Germline V gives CDR1 SQVTM, CDR2 ANQGSEA. There are 15 residues in the CDR3. The CDR3 region has the DNA TGCAGCGTGGGGGGGCCTGGAGGGTCGCGAAACACCATATATTTT. It encodes CSVGGPGGSRNTIYF.

This chain joins TRBV11-3 and TRBJ2-7; TRBD1 matches at 10 bases. Germline CDR1 SGHNT, CDR2 YENEEA. The CDR3 is made up of 15 amino acids. V lost 5 bases and J lost 7; bases outside the gene matches: 11. The CDR3 reads CASSNPGQGTREQYF. The CDR3 coding sequence is TGTGCCAGCAGCAATCCGGGACAGGGGACTCGGGAGCAGTACTTC.

V gene TRBV19 combines with J gene TRBJ1-4, with D possibly matching TRBD1 (5 bases). Trimming pared 6 bases from V and 8 bases from J, leaving 16 bases between. The CDR3 is 14 residues long. The V gene's germline CDR1 is LNHDA and CDR2 SQIVND (reference sequence). The CDR3 is CASSPLAGPEKLFF. CDR3 bases: TGTGCCAGTAGCCCCCTCGCAGGGCCCGAAAAACTGTTTTTT.

V is TRBV7-2 and J is TRBJ1-3; possibly TRBD1 for D (6 bases). Looked up from germline, CDR1 is SGHTA and CDR2 is FQGNSA. The CDR3 has 15 amino acids. V shed 1 base and J shed 2 bases, with 9 bases lying between them. In DNA form, the CDR3 reads TGTGCCAGCAGCTTAGTAGGGACAACTGGAAACACCATATATTTT. This translates into CASSLVGTTGNTIYF.

This chain links TRBV11-2 with TRBJ1-2; D is perhaps TRBD1 (6 bases). V lost 2 bases and J 8 bases, leaving 24 bases between the germline ends. This CDR3 spans 17 amino acids. Per germline, CDR1 SGHAT and CDR2 FQNNGV. The CDR3 sequence: CASSLSLSGGHPRGYTF. The CDR3 DNA is TGTGCCAGCAGCTTATCCCTAAGCGGGGGCCACCCTAGGGGCTACACCTTC. The full variable domain, completed using reference TRBV11-2 and TRBJ1-2, is EAGVAQSPRYKIIEKRQSVAFWCNPISGHATLYWYQQILGQGPKLLIQFQNNGVVDDSQLPKDRFSAERLKGVDSTLKIQPAKLEDSAVYLCASSLSLSGGHPRGYTFGSGTRLTVV.

This rearrangement joins TRBV12-5 to TRBJ1-5, with no clear D. CDR1 is LGHNT, CDR2 FRNRAP, per germline. V was cut by 0 bases and J by 4 bases, with 13 bases left in between. CDR3 length: 16 amino acids. As DNA, the CDR3 is TGTGCTAGTGGTTTGGTACTTGGGCAGCAAAATCAGCCCCAGCATTTT. Its protein product is CASGLVLGQQNQPQHF. Filled out from reference TRBV12-5 and TRBJ1-5, the complete variable domain reads DARVTQTPRHKVTEMGQEVTMRCQPILGHNTVFWYRQTMMQGLELLAYFRNRAPLDDSGMPKDRFSAEMPDATLATLKIQPSEPRDSAVYFCASGLVLGQQNQPQHFGDGTRLSIL.

This clone showed up just once. This CDR3 reads CASSLEVSSYEQYF. The CDR3 DNA is TGCGCCAGCAGCTTGGAGGTAAGCTCCTACGAGCAGTACTTC. The chain carries TRBV5-1 and TRBJ2-7; D is ambiguous. The CDR3 extends over 14 amino acids. CDR1 and CDR2 (germline): SGHRS, YFSETQ. V lost 0 bases to trimming and J lost 0 bases, with 7 bases between them.

This clone was counted once. CDR3 sequence (DNA): TGTGCCAGCAGCTTAGATCGGAGCGGGTCCAAGATAGGGACCCAGTACTTC. Its protein is CASSLDRSGSKIGTQYF. The chain recombines TRBV11-2 with TRBJ2-5; possibly TRBD2 for D (6 bases). V was trimmed by 0 bases and J by 7 bases, leaving 21 bases between them. The CDR3 extends over 17 amino acids. From germline, CDR1 is SGHAT and CDR2 FQNNGV.

In this sample, this clone turned up once. The gene calls are TRBV5-6 and TRBJ2-2; tentatively, D is TRBD1 (6 bases). Germline values: CDR1 SGHDT, CDR2 YYEEEE. Trimming removed 4 bases at V and 9 bases at J, with 13 bases between. This CDR3 region has 13 residues. The CDR3 DNA follows: TGTGCCAGCAGCGGAACAGGGTTGTGGGAGCTGTTTTTT. Translating it yields CASSGTGLWELFF.

The V gene is TRBV27, the J gene TRBJ2-1; D is possibly TRBD2 (6 bases). The germline V gene has CDR1 MNHEY and CDR2 SMNVEV (reference sequence). V lost 3 bases and J lost 0, with 12 bases in between. This CDR3 is built from 16 residues. The CDR3 sequence: CASSFPGSSSYNEQFF. CDR3 DNA: TGTGCCAGCAGTTTCCCCGGGAGCAGCTCCTACAATGAGCAGTTCTTC.

This rearrangement joins TRBV7-9 to TRBJ1-2, with 7 bases lining up with TRBD1. Per germline, CDR1 SEHNR and CDR2 FQNEAQ (reference sequence). J gave up 5 bases and V 5 bases, and 5 bases lay outside the gene matches. This CDR3 is 13 amino acids long. CDR3 sequence reads: CASSPRQGYGYTF. The CDR3 DNA reads TGTGCCAGCAGCCCCAGACAGGGATATGGCTACACCTTC.

This chain links TRBV24-1 with TRBJ2-3; no reliable D call. Germline V lookup: CDR1 KGHDR, CDR2 SFDVKD. The CDR3 is 13 residues long. V was pared by 2 bases and J by 0 bases, with 2 bases between. The CDR3 here is CATSDSSTDTQYF. The CDR3 DNA sequence: TGTGCCACCAGTGATTCTAGCACAGATACGCAGTATTTT.

The chain combines TRBV27 with TRBJ2-6; 9 nucleotides match TRBD1. Per the germline V gene, CDR1 is MNHEY and CDR2 is SMNVEV (reference sequence). CDR3 length: 19 amino acids. V lost 5 bases to trimming and J lost 0 bases; unmatched junction nucleotides: 11. The CDR3 here is CASSPSRTGVISGANVLTF. CDR3 in DNA: TGTGCCAGCAGTCCCTCACGGACAGGGGTCATCTCTGGGGCCAACGTCCTGACTTTC.

The chain combines TRBV7-6 with TRBJ1-5; D is perhaps TRBD1 (5 bases). V shed 1 base and J shed 3 bases, with 13 bases lying between them. Germline V gives CDR1 SGHVS, CDR2 FNYEAQ. The CDR3 is 16 residues long. CDR3 in DNA: TGTGCCAGCAGCTTAGTGGGACGGGGATCCAATCAGCCCCAGCATTTT. As protein: CASSLVGRGSNQPQHF.

The sample holds one count of this clone. This chain links TRBV5-1 with TRBJ1-2; TRBD1 is a possible D gene (6 bases). The CDR3 is made up of 13 amino acids. Germline CDR1 and CDR2: SGHRS and YFSETQ. With 4 bases removed from V and 8 bases from J, the gap between germline ends came to 15 bases. The CDR3 sequence is CASSTQGMGGYTF. The CDR3 nucleotides are TGCGCCAGCAGCACCCAGGGGATGGGAGGCTACACCTTC.

The chain couples TRBV18 to TRBJ2-1; D gene ambiguous. The CDR3 covers 12 residues. V was pared by 0 bases and J by 5 bases, with 2 bases between. Germline V gene lookup returns CDR1 KGHSH and CDR2 LQKENI. Here the CDR3 DNA reads TGTGCCAGCTCACCACCGAACAATGAGCAGTTCTTC. Amino acids: CASSPPNNEQFF.

The chain couples TRBV5-1 to TRBJ2-3; D gene unclear. V lost 5 bases and J 4 bases, leaving 11 bases between the germline ends. This CDR3 has 13 amino acids. Germline V gene data show CDR1 as SGHRS and CDR2 as YFSETQ. The CDR3 is CASSGPPPDTQYF. The CDR3, as DNA: TGCGCCAGCAGTGGACCTCCTCCAGATACGCAGTATTTT.

A single count supports this clone. The chain recombines TRBV2 with TRBJ2-1; D is undetermined. This CDR3 comprises 11 residues. V dropped 6 bases and J dropped 13 bases, with 13 bases sitting between them. Germline V CDR1 and CDR2: SNHLY, FYNNEI. This CDR3 reads CASRSPLLQFF. The CDR3 DNA reads TGTGCCAGCAGGAGCCCCCTCCTCCAGTTCTTC. Looking up the rest from reference TRBV2 and TRBJ2-1 gives the full variable domain: EPEVTQTPSHQVTQMGQEVILRCVPISNHLYFYWYRQILGQKVEFLVSFYNNEISEKSEIFDDQFSVERPDGSNFTLKIRSTKLEDSAMYFCASRSPLLQFFGPGTRLTVL.

V is TRBV24-1 and J is TRBJ1-2; 9 nucleotides line up with TRBD1. The CDR3 extends over 15 amino acids. The germline gives CDR1 KGHDR, CDR2 SFDVKD. The trim removed 1 base at V and 2 bases at J, leaving 1 base unmatched. DNA for the CDR3: TGTGCCACCAGTGATTTCGGGACAGGGAACTATGGCTACACCTTC. Its protein product is CATSDFGTGNYGYTF.

The chain uses TRBV18 and TRBJ1-1, with TRBD1 matching over 8 bases. Trimming cost V 5 bases and J 6 bases; bases outside gene matches: 8. The CDR3 length is 14 residues. CDR1 KGHSH and CDR2 LQKENI come from the germline V gene. The CDR3 bases are TGTGCCAGCTCATACAGGGGGACGGTATCTGAAGCTTTCTTT. Its protein is CASSYRGTVSEAFF.

This sequence joins TRBV12-5 and TRBJ1-1; D not certain. Looked up from germline, CDR1 is LGHNT and CDR2 is FRNRAP. With 5 bases removed from V and 5 bases from J, the gap between germline ends came to 6 bases. CDR3 length: 11 amino acids. In DNA, the CDR3 is TGTGCTAGTGGTGGGAGGACTGAAGCTTTCTTT. Protein: CASGGRTEAFF.